This TCR beta chain appears in the sequencing data of a study of T cells after yellow fever vaccination. The germline V gene has CDR1 SNHLY and CDR2 FYNNEI. Germline trimming cut 7 bases from V and 7 bases from J; bases unmatched to any gene: 11. CDR3 length: 14 amino acids. This clonotype was observed at least ten times. A single record per CDR3 protein comes from TCRdb applying MiXCR to the 5' RACE reads. The sample holds 500,000 to 650,000 distinct CDR3 sequences; about 14% are singletons and the top ten take around an eighth. The V call is TRBV2, the J call TRBJ2-7, with 9 positions matching TRBD1. The receptor comes from a man aged 30-40 years who received the YFV17D yellow fever vaccine. This sample comprised PBMCs, obtained on the day of the yellow fever booster vaccination. The CDR3 loop is CASTRDRVPREQYF. The DNA of the CDR3 is TGTGCCAGCACCCGGGACAGGGTACCTCGGGAGCAGTACTTC.